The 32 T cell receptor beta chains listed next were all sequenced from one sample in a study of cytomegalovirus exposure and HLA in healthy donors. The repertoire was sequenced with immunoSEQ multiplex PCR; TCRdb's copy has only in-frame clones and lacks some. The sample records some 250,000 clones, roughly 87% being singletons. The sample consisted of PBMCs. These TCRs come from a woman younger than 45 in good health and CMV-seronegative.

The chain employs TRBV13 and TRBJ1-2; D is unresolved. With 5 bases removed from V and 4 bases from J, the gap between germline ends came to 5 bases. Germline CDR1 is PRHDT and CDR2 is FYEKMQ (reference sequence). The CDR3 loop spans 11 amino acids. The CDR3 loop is CASSTTYGYTF. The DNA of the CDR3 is TGTGCCAGCAGCACGACCTATGGCTACACCTTC.

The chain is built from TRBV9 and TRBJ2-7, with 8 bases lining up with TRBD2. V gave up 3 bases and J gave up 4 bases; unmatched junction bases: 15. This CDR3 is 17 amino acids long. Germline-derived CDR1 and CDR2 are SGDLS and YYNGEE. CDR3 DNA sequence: TGTGCCAGCAGCGAGACGGGGGGGGCGTCGGGCATTTACGAGCAGTACTTC. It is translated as CASSETGGASGIYEQYF.

DNA of the CDR3: TGTGCCAGTAGTTTGAGCATAGACCCCACAGATACGCAGTATTTT. This encodes CASSLSIDPTDTQYF. The gene calls are TRBV19 and TRBJ2-3; D unresolved. Trimming cost V 5 bases and J 2 bases, with 14 bases left between them. The CDR3 runs to 15 residues. Germline V gives CDR1 LNHDA, CDR2 SQIVND (reference sequence).

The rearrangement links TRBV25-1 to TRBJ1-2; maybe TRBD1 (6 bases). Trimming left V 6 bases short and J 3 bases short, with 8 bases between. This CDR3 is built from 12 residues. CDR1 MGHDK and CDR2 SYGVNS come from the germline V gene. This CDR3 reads CASRGGDYGYTF. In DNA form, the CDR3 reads TGTGCCAGCAGAGGGGGGGACTATGGCTACACCTTC.

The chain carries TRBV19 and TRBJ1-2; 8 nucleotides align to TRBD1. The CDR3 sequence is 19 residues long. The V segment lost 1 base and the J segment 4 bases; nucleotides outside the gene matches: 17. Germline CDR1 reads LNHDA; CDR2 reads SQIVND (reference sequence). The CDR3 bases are TGTGCCAGTAGTATAGCTTGGGGGACAGGAGATGATAATTTCTATGGCTACACCTTC. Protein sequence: CASSIAWGTGDDNFYGYTF.

CDR3 amino acids: CASSRGGGYNEQFF. The DNA of the CDR3 is TGTGCCAGCAGCCGTGGGGGGGGGTACAATGAGCAGTTCTTC. The rearrangement joins TRBV5-8 to TRBJ2-1; 7 bases line up with TRBD2. J gave up 4 bases and V 4 bases, and 5 bases lay outside the gene matches. This CDR3 is built from 14 residues. CDR1 is SGHTS, CDR2 YDEGEE, per germline.

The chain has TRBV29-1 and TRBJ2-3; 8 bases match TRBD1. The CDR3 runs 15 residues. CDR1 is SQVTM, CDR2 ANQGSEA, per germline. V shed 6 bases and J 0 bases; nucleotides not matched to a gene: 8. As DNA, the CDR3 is TGCAGCGTCGCCGGGACAGGAGAGAGCACAGATACGCAGTATTTT. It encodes CSVAGTGESTDTQYF.

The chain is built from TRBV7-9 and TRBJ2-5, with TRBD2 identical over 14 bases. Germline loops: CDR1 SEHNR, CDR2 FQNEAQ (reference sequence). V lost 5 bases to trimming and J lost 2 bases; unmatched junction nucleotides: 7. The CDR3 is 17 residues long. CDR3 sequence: CASSRGLAGGGQETQYF. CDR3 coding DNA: TGTGCCAGCAGCAGAGGACTAGCGGGAGGAGGGCAAGAGACCCAGTACTTC.

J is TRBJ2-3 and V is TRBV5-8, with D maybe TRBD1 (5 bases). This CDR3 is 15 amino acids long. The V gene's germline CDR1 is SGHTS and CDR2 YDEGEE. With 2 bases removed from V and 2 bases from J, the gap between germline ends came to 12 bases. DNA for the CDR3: TGTGCCAGCAGCTTCCGTGGGGCGTTCACAGATACGCAGTATTTT. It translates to CASSFRGAFTDTQYF. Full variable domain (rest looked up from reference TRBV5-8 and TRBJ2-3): EAGVTQSPTHLIKTRGQQATLRCSPISGHTSVYWYQQALGLGLQFLLWYDEGEERNRGNFPPRFSGRQFPNYSSELNVNALELEDSALYLCASSFRGAFTDTQYFGPGTRLTVL.

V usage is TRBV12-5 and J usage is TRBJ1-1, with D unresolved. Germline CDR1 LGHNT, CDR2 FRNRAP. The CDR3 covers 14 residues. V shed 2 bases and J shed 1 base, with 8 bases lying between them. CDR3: CASGLQPENTEAFF. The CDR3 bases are TGTGCTAGTGGTTTGCAGCCAGAGAACACTGAAGCTTTCTTT.

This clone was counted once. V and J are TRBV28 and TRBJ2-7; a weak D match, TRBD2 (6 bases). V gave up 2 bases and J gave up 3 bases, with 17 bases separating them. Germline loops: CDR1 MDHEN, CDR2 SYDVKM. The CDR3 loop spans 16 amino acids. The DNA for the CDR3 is TGTGCCAGCAGTTTAATGGTAGGGGAGGCCAGCTACGAGCAGTACTTC. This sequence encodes CASSLMVGEASYEQYF. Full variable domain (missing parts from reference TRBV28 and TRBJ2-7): DVKVTQSSRYLVKRTGEKVFLECVQDMDHENMFWYRQDPGLGLRLIYFSYDVKMKEKGDIPEGYSVSREKKERFSLILESASTNQTSMYLCASSLMVGEASYEQYFGPGTRLTVT.

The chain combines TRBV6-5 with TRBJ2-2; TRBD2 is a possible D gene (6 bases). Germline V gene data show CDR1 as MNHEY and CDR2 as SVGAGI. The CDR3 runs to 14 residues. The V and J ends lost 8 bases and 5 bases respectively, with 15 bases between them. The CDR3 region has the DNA TGTGCCAGCGAAAGGGGCCGGGAGACCGGGGAGCTGTTTTTT. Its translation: CASERGRETGELFF.

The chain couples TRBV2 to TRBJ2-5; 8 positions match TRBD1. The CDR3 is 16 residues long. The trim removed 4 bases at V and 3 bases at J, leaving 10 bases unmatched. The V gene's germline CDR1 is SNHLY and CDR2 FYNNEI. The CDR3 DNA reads TGTGCCAGCAGTGGGCAGGGGGCGCAGAAGAAAGAGACCCAGTACTTC. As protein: CASSGQGAQKKETQYF.

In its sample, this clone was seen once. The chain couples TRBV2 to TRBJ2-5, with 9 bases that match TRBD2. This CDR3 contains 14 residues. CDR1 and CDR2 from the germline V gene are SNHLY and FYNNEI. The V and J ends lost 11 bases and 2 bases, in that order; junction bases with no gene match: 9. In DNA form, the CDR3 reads TGTGCCGGAGCAGCGGGAGGCGAGCAAGAGACCCAGTACTTC. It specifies CAGAAGGEQETQYF.

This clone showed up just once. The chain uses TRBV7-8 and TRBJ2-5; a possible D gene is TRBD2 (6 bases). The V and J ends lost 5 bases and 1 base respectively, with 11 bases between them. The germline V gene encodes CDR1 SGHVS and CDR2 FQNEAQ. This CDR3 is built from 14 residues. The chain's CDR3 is CASSLRRGQETQYF. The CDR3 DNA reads TGTGCCAGCAGCCTCCGGCGGGGCCAAGAGACCCAGTACTTC.

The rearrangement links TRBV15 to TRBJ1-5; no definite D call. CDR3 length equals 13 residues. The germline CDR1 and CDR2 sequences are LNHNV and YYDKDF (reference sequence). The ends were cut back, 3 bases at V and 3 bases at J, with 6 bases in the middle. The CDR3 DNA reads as TGTGCCACCAGCAGTCACAACAATCAGCCCCAGCATTTT. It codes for CATSSHNNQPQHF.

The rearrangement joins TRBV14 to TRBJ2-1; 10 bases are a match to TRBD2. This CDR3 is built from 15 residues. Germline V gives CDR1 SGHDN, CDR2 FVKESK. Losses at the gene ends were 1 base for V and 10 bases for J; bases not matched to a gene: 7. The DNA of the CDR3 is TGTGCCAGCAGCCAAGTACCTAGCGGGGGAGGGGAGCAGTTCTTC. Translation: CASSQVPSGGGEQFF. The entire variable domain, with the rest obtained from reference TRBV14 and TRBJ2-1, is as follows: EAGVTQFPSHSVIEKGQTVTLRCDPISGHDNLYWYRRVMGKEIKFLLHFVKESKQDESGMPNNRFLAERTGGTYSTLKVQPAELEDSGVYFCASSQVPSGGGEQFFGPGTRLTVL.

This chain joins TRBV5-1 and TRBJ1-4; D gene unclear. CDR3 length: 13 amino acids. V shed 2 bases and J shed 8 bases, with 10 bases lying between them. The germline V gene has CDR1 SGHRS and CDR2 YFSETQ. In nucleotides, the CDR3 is TGCGCCAGCAGCTTAGGGTTTAGGGAAAAACTGTTTTTT. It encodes CASSLGFREKLFF.

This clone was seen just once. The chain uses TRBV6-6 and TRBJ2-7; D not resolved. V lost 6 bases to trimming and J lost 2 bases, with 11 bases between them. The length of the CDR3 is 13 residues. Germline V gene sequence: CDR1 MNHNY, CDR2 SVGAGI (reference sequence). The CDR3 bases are TGTGCCAGCAGCTTCCACCCTACCTACGAGCAGTACTTC. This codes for CASSFHPTYEQYF.

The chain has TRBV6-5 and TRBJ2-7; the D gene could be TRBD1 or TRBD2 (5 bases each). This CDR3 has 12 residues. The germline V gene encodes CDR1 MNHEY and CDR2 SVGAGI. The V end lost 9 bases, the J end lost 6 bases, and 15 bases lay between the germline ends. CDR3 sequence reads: CASRGSVAEQYF. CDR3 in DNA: TGTGCCAGTCGGGGCTCCGTGGCCGAGCAGTACTTC.

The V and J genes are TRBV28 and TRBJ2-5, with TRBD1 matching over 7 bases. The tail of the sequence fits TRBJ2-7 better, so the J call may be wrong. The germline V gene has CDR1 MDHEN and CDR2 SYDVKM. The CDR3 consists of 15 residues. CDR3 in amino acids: CASRPYSQGIYEQYF. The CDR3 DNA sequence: TGTGCCAGCAGACCATACTCACAGGGGATCTACGAGCAGTACTTC.

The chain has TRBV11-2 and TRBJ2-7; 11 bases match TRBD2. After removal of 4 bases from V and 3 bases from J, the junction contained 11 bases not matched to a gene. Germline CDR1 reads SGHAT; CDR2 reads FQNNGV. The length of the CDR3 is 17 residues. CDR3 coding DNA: TGTGCCAGCAGCTCCCGTCTAGCGGGAGGACTCCTCTACGAGCAGTACTTC. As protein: CASSSRLAGGLLYEQYF. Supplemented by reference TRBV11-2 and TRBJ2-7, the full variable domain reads EAGVAQSPRYKIIEKRQSVAFWCNPISGHATLYWYQQILGQGPKLLIQFQNNGVVDDSQLPKDRFSAERLKGVDSTLKIQPAKLEDSAVYLCASSSRLAGGLLYEQYFGPGTRLTVT.

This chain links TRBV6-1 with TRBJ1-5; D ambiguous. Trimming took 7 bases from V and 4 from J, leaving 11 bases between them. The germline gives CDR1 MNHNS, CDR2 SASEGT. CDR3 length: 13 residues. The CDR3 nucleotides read TGTGCCAGCACGGCAGGTTGGAATCAGCCCCAGCATTTT. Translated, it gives CASTAGWNQPQHF.

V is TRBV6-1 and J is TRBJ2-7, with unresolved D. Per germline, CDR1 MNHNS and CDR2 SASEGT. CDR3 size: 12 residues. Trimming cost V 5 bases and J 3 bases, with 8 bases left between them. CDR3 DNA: TGTGCCAGCAGTAACGGGCTCTACGAGCAGTACTTC. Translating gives CASSNGLYEQYF.

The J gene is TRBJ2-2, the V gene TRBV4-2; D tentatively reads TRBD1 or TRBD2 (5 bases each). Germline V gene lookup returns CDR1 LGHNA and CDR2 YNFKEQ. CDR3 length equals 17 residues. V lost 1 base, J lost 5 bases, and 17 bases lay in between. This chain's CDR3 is CASSQGGWGDVTGELFF. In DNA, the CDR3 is TGTGCCAGCAGCCAAGGGGGGTGGGGTGACGTTACCGGGGAGCTGTTTTTT.

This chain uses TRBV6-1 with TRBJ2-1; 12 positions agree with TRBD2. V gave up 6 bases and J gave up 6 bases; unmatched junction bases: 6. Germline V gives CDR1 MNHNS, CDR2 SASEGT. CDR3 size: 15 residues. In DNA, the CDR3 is TGTGCCAGCAGGACTAGCGGGAGCACCCTCAATGAGCAGTTCTTC. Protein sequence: CASRTSGSTLNEQFF.

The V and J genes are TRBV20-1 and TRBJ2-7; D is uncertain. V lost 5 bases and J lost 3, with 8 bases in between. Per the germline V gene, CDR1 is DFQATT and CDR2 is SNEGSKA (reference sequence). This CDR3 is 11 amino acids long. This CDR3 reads CSAHDIYEQYF. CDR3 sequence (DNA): TGCAGTGCTCATGACATCTACGAGCAGTACTTC.

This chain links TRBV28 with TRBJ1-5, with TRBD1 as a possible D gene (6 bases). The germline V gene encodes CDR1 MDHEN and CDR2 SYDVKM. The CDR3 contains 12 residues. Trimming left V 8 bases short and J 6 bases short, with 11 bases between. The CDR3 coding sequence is TGTGCCAGCCGGGGGGGCGGTCAGCCCCAGCATTTT. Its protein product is CASRGGGQPQHF.

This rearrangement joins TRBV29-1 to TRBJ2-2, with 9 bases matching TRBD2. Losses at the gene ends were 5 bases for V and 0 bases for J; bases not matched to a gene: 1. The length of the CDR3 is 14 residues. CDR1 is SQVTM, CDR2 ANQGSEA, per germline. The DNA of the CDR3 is TGCAGCGTTTTAGCGGGAGCGAACACCGGGGAGCTGTTTTTT. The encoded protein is CSVLAGANTGELFF.

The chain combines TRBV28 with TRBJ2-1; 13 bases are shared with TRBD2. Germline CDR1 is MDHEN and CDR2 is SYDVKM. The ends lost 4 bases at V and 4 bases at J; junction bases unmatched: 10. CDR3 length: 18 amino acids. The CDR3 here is CASSSTPRLAGGYNEQFF. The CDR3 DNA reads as TGTGCCAGCAGTTCGACCCCCCGACTAGCGGGAGGATACAATGAGCAGTTCTTC.

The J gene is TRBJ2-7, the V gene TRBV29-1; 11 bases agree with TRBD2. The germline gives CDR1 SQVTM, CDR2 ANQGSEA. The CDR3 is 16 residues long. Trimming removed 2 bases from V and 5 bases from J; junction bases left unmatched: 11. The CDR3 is CSVELDTSGSIHEQYF. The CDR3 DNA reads TGCAGCGTTGAATTAGACACTAGCGGGAGTATCCACGAGCAGTACTTC.

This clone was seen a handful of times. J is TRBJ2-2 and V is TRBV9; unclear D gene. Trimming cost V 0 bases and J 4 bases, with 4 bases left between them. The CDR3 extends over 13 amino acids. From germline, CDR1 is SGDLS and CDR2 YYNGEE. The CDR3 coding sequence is TGTGCCAGCAGCGTAGCTGTCACCGGGGAGCTGTTTTTT. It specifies CASSVAVTGELFF.